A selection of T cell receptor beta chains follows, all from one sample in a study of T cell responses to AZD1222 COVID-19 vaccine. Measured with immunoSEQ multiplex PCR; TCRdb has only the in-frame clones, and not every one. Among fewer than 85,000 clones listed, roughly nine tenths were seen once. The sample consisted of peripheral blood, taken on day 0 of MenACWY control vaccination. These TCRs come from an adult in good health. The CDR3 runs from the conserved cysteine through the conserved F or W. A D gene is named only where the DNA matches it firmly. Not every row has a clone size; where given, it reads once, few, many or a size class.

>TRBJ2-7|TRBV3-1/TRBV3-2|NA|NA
CASSLTRDFRRSGEQYF
TGTGCCAGCAGCCTAACTCGGGACTTCCGGAGATCCGGCGAGCAGTACTTC
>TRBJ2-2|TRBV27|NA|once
CASSFAGATGELFF
TGTGCCAGCAGTTTTGCGGGGGCCACCGGGGAGCTGTTTTTT
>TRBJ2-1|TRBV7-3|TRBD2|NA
CASSPRLAGRNEQFF
TGTGCCAGCAGCCCTCGACTAGCGGGAAGGAATGAGCAGTTCTTC
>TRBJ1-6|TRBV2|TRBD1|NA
CASSTDRVGSPLHF
TGTGCCAGCAGTACAGACAGGGTCGGGTCACCCCTCCACTTT
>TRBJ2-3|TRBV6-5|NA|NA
CASSYVIESGETQYF
TGTGCCAGCAGTTACGTAATTGAGAGTGGGGAAACGCAGTATTTT
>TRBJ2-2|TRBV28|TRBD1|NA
CASSTTTGVSGELFF
TGTGCCAGCAGTACTACTACAGGGGTTTCCGGGGAGCTGTTTTTT
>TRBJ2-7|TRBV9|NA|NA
CASSATGRRYEQYF
TGTGCCAGCAGCGCTACAGGACGCCGATACGAGCAGTACTTC
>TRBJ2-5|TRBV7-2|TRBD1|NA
CASSRGTGQETQYF
TGTGCCAGCAGCCGCGGGACAGGACAAGAGACCCAGTACTTC
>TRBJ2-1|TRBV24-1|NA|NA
CATSIALSGAEQFF
TGTGCCACCAGTATAGCCCTATCTGGGGCTGAGCAGTTCTTC
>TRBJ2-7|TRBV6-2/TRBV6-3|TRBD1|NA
CASSTQGATYEQYF
TGTGCCAGCAGTACTCAGGGGGCCACCTACGAGCAGTACTTC
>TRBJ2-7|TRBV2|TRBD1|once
CASSPGQGPNEQYF
TGTGCCAGCAGCCCGGGACAGGGGCCCAACGAGCAGTACTTC
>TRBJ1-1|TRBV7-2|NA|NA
CASSPPNRDEAFF
TGTGCCAGCAGCCCCCCGAACAGGGATGAAGCTTTCTTT
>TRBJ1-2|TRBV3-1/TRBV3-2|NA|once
CASSQGLGGQTYGYTF
TGTGCCAGCAGCCAAGGATTGGGGGGACAAACCTATGGCTACACCTTC
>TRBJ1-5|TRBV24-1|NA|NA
CATSPGQYSNQPQHF
TGTGCCACCAGTCCGGGACAATATAGCAATCAGCCCCAGCATTTT
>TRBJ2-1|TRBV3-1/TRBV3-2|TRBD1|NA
CASSSGTGGYNEQFF
TGTGCCAGCAGCTCGGGGACAGGGGGCTACAATGAGCAGTTCTTC
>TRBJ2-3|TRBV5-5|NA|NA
CASSRGAISTDTQYF
TGTGCCAGCAGCCGGGGCGCCATAAGCACAGATACGCAGTATTTT
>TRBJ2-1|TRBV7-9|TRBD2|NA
CASSLPGLAWNEQFF
TGTGCCAGCAGCCTACCGGGACTAGCGTGGAATGAGCAGTTCTTC
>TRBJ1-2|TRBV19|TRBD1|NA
CASTSLGTEGGYTF
TGTGCCAGTACTTCGCTCGGGACAGAAGGCGGCTACACCTTC
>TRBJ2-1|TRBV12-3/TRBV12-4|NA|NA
CASSLGDGGQFF
TGTGCCAGCAGTTTAGGGGATGGGGGGCAGTTCTTC
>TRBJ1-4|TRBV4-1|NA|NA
CASSQDRGGAWDEKLFF
TGCGCCAGCAGCCAAGATCGGGGGGGCGCGTGGGATGAAAAACTGTTTTTT
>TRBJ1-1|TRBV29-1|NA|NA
CSVASTDNTEAFF
TGCAGCGTAGCCAGCACTGATAACACTGAAGCTTTCTTT
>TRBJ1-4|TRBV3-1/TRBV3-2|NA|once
CASRGSTHGEKLFF
TGTGCCAGCCGTGGTTCGACTCACGGTGAAAAACTGTTTTTT
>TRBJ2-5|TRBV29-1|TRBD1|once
CSVLQGMRETQYF
TGCAGCGTCTTACAGGGGATGCGGGAGACCCAGTACTTC
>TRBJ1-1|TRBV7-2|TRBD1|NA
CASSPRQGRNTEAFF
TGTGCCAGCAGCCCAAGACAGGGAAGGAACACTGAAGCTTTCTTT
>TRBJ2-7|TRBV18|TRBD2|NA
CASSGPSGTNEQYF
TGTGCCAGCTCAGGGCCTAGCGGGACCAACGAGCAGTACTTC
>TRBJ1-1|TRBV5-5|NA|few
CASSLIQNTEAFF
TGTGCCAGCAGCTTGATACAGAACACTGAAGCTTTCTTT
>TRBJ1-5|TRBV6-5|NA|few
CATKGPNQPQHF
TGTGCCACTAAAGGGCCTAATCAGCCCCAGCATTTT
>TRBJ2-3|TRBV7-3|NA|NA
CASSLTGRGSDTQYF
TGTGCCAGCAGCTTAACGGGACGAGGCTCGGATACGCAGTATTTT
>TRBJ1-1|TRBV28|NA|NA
CASSPNPRNTEAFF
TGTGCCAGCAGTCCTAACCCGCGGAACACTGAAGCTTTCTTT
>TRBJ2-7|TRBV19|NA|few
CASSTDISYEQYF
TGTGCCAGTAGTACCGACATCTCCTACGAGCAGTACTTC
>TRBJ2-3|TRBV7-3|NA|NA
CASSRTPAGTDTQYF
TGTGCCAGCAGCCGCACGCCCGCGGGCACAGATACGCAGTATTTT
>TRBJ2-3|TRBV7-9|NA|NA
CGERSTDTQYF
TGTGGCGAGCGCAGCACAGATACGCAGTATTTT
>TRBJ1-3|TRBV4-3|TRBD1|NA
CASSQDWDRGTGNTIYF
TGCGCCAGCAGCCAAGACTGGGACAGGGGAACTGGAAACACCATATATTTT
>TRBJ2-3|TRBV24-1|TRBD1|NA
CATSDAGQGTDTQYF
TGTGCCACCAGTGATGCTGGACAGGGCACAGATACGCAGTATTTT
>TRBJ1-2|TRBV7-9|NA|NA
CASSLGPGNGYTF
TGTGCCAGCAGCTTAGGGCCAGGGAATGGCTACACCTTC
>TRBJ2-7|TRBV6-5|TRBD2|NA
CASRNGLAGAYEQYF
TGTGCCAGCAGAAATGGACTAGCGGGGGCCTACGAGCAGTACTTC
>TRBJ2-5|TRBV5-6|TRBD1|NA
CASSLGGSGGFLETQYF
TGTGCCAGCAGCTTGGGTGGGTCAGGGGGTTTCTTGGAGACCCAGTACTTC
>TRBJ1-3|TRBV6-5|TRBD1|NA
CASSNGQGVRNTIYF
TGTGCCAGCAGCAACGGACAGGGGGTGAGAAACACCATATATTTT
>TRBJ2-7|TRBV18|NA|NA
CASSPGLQAYEQYF
TGTGCCAGCTCACCGGGACTCCAGGCCTACGAGCAGTACTTC
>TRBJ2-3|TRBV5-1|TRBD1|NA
CASEFEGASDTQYF
TGCGCCAGCGAGTTCGAGGGGGCCTCAGATACGCAGTATTTT
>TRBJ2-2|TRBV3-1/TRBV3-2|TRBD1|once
CASSPRTGNTGELFF
TGTGCCAGCAGCCCTAGGACAGGGAACACCGGGGAGCTGTTTTTT
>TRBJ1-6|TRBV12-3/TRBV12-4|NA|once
CASSFKLESPLHF
TGTGCCAGCAGTTTTAAACTCGAATCACCCCTCCACTTT
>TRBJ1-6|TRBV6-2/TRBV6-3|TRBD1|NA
CASSYVFDRGVSPLHF
TGTGCCAGCAGTTACGTCTTTGACAGGGGAGTTTCACCCCTCCACTTT
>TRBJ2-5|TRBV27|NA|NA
CASSLSRAGRETQYF
TGTGCCAGCAGTTTATCGAGGGCGGGGCGAGAGACCCAGTACTTC
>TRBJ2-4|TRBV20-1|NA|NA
CSASGGETKNIQYF
TGCAGTGCTAGTGGGGGCGAAACCAAAAACATTCAGTACTTC
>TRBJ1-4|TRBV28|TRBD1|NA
CASSPITGGFEKLFF
TGTGCCAGCAGCCCCATTACAGGGGGCTTTGAAAAACTGTTTTTT
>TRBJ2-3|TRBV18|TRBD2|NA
CASSLSREGTDTQYF
TGTGCCAGCTCACTGTCCCGGGAGGGCACAGATACGCAGTATTTT
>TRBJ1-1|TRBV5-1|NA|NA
CASSLAGFYGAVDRTNTEAFF
TGCGCCAGCAGCTTGGCCGGGTTCTACGGCGCGGTTGATAGGACAAACACTGAAGCTTTCTTT
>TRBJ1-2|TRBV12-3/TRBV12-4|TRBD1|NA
CASSPDRVYGYTF
TGTGCCAGCAGTCCCGACAGGGTCTATGGCTACACCTTC
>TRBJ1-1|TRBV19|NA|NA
CASSSGLQRTDEAFF
TGTGCCAGTAGTTCGGGGCTTCAACGTACAGATGAAGCTTTCTTT
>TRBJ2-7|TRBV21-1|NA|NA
CASSKAPGRYF
TGTGCCAGCAGCAAAGCCCCAGGGCGCTACTTC
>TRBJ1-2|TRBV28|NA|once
CASSLNRGRTNYGYTF
TGTGCCAGCAGTTTAAATAGAGGACGAACTAACTATGGCTACACCTTC
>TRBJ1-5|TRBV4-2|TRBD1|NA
CASSRRELQGNSLYSNQPQHF
TGTGCCAGCAGCCGGAGAGAATTACAGGGGAACTCCCTTTATAGCAATCAGCCCCAGCATTTT